Listed below are T cell receptor beta chains from one sample, sequenced in a study of shared clonotypes between healthy human individuals. Assay used: immunoSEQ multiplex PCR; TCRdb lists only in-frame clones, some missing. The sample gives roughly 170,000 clones, approximately 60% of which show up once; 8.5% to 12% is in the top ten. The specimen sequenced was memory CD4+ T cells sorted from blood. The source is a man aged 25-45 years in good health. The conserved cysteine and the conserved F or W are not part of the CDR3 here. Clone size is shown for a subset of rows, as once, few, many or a class of expanded clone.

NA,TRBV5-6,TRBJ2-5,ASSVGTSGRETQY
NA,TRBV7-3,TRBJ1-3,ASSLSAGAGNTIY
NA,TRBV7-8,TRBJ2-2,ASSYSGTSGIPRTGELF
NA,TRBV9,TRBJ2-5,ASSVDGFGETQY
NA,TRBV11-3,TRBJ2-7,ASSLWTPSYEQY
NA,TRBV9,TRBJ2-3,ASSAGTGHSTDTQY
NA,TRBV5-5,TRBJ2-1,ASSLGGRGHMGQF
NA,TRBV10-3,TRBJ2-7,AISESKFYPDNEQY
NA,TRBV28,TRBJ2-1,ASSLGGGEQF
NA,TRBV7-6,TRBJ2-2,ASSLTSGGTGELF
NA,TRBV5-4,TRBJ1-5,ASSLRYSNQPQH
NA,TRBV19,TRBJ2-7,ASSPTSGRFYEQY
NA,TRBV30,TRBJ2-7,AWTPRQGVSYEQY
NA,TRBV6-1,TRBJ1-2,ASSERGDEYGYT
NA,TRBV4-1,TRBJ2-1,ASSPTSGRFNEQF
NA,TRBV7-3,TRBJ1-5,ASGRGRNQPQH
few,TRBV6-5,TRBJ2-1,AARGSSYNEQF
NA,TRBV19,TRBJ1-5,ASSRERISNQPQH
NA,TRBV7-6,TRBJ1-1,ASSSDTNTEAF
NA,TRBV29-1,TRBJ1-2,SVLEGGSGYT
NA,TRBV7-2,TRBJ2-7,ASSLTFYEQY
NA,TRBV11-2,TRBJ1-1,ASSSPTRDSEAF
once,TRBV11-2,TRBJ2-2,ASSLNGLNTGELF
few,TRBV10-3,TRBJ2-2,AISESPNRVGTGELF
NA,TRBV19,TRBJ2-4,ASSIELRYKNIQY
few,TRBV5-1,TRBJ2-7,ASSRDASSYEQY
NA,TRBV7-8,TRBJ1-5,ASSSGTGLNQPQH
few,TRBV5-1,TRBJ2-4,ASSAPDYIQY
NA,TRBV30,TRBJ1-3,AWSVRATVATIY
many,TRBV6-1,TRBJ1-2,ASSGQIGNYGYT
few,TRBV11-3,TRBJ2-5,ASSLGQGEIETQY
NA,TRBV10-2,TRBJ1-1,ASSLKNTEAF
NA,TRBV4-3,TRBJ2-5,ASSRLAGGETQY
NA,TRBV5-1,TRBJ2-3,ASSWGAPTSASSTDTQY
NA,TRBV6-5,TRBJ2-5,ASKGREKTQY
NA,TRBV27,TRBJ2-7,ASCGTGSYEQY
NA,TRBV20-1,TRBJ2-7,SAQAPYEQY
few,TRBV11-2,TRBJ2-3,ASSFLTSGSSTDTQY
few,TRBV27,TRBJ2-7,ASSYGRSASYEQY
NA,TRBV5-1,TRBJ2-1,ASSLVGTGEDEQF
NA,TRBV10-3,TRBJ2-7,AIGRGNEQY